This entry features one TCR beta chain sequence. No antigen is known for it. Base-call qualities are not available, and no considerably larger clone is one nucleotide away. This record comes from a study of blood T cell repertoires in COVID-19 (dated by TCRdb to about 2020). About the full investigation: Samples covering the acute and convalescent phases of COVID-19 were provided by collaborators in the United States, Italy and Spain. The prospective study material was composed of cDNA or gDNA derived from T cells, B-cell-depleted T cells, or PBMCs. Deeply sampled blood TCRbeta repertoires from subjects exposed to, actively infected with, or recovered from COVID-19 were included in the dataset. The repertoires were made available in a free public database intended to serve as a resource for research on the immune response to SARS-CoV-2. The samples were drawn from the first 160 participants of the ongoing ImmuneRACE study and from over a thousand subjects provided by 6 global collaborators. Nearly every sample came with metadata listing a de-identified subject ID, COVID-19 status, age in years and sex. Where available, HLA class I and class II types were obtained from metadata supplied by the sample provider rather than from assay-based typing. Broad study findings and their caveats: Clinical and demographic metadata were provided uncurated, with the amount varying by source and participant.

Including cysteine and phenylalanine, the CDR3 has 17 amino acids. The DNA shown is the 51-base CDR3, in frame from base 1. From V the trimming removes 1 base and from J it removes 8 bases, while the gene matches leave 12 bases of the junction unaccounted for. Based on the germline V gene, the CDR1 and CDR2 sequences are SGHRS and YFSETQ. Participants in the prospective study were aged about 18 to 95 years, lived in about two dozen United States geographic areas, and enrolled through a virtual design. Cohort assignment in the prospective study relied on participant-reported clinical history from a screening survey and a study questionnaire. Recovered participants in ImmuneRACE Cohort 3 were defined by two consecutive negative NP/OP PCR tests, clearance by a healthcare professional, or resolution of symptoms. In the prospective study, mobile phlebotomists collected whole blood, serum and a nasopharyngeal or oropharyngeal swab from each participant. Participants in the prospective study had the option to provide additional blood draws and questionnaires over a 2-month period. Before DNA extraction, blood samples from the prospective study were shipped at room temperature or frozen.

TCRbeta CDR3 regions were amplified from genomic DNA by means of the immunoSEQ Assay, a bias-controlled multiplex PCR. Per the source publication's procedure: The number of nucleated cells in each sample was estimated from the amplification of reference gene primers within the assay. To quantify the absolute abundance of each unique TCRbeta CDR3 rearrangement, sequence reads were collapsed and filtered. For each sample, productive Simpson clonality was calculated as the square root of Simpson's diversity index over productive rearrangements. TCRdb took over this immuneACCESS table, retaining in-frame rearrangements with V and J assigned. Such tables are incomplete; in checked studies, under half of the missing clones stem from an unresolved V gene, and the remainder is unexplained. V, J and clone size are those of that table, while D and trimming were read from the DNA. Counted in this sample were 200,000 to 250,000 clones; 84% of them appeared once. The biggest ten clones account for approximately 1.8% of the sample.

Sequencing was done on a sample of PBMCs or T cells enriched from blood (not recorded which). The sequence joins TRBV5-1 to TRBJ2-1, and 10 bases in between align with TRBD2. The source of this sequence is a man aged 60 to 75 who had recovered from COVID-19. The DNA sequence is TGCGCCAGCAGCTTGTTGTCTAGCGGGGGCGCACCGGATGAGCAGTTCTTC. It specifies CASSLLSSGGAPDEQFF. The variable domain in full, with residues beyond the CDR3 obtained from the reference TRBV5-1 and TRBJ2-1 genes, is KAGVTQTPRYLIKTRGQQVTLSCSPISGHRSVSWYQQTPGQGLQFLFEYFSETQRNKGNFPGRFSGRQFSNSRSEMNVSTLELGDSALYLCASSLLSSGGAPDEQFFGPGTRLTVL.